These T cell receptor beta chains were read from a single sample in a study of human T cells and chemical hapten exposure. TCRdb independently ran MiXCR on the RACE reads; one entry per CDR3 protein. The sample holds hundreds of thousands of distinct CDR3 sequences, roughly 6.3% seen once. Sequences were derived from whole blood, sampled in connection with sensitization to the hapten diphenylcyclopropenone (DPC). Receptors were obtained from a young woman with alopecia areata. Some clones in this sample may be carry-over from other donors' samples. The CDR3 runs from the conserved cysteine through the conserved F or W. The order of the fields is clone size, J gene, D gene, V gene, CDR3 protein, CDR3 DNA. A D gene is named only where the DNA matches it firmly. Rows may omit the clone size; those that give it use once, few, many or a size class.

clone size: .; J gene: TRBJ2-4; D gene: TRBD1; V gene: TRBV14; CDR3 protein: CASSQDLLGGRNIQYF; CDR3 DNA: TGTGCCAGCAGCCAAGATCTGTTAGGGGGCAGAAACATTCAGTACTTC
clone size: .; J gene: TRBJ2-5; D gene: TRBD2; V gene: TRBV6-2/TRBV6-3; CDR3 protein: CVSSYWGTSGGSRQETQYF; CDR3 DNA: TGTGTCAGCAGTTATTGGGGGACCAGCGGGGGGTCCCGTCAAGAGACCCAGTACTTC
clone size: many; J gene: TRBJ1-2; D gene: TRBD1; V gene: TRBV19; CDR3 protein: CASGQGRNYGYTF; CDR3 DNA: TGTGCCAGCGGACAGGGAAGAAACTATGGCTACACCTTC
clone size: .; J gene: TRBJ1-2; D gene: .; V gene: TRBV6-5; CDR3 protein: CASRYPNGDGYTF; CDR3 DNA: TGTGCCAGCAGATACCCAAATGGGGACGGCTACACCTTC
clone size: once; J gene: TRBJ1-2; D gene: .; V gene: TRBV3-1; CDR3 protein: CASGLSFKGHGYTF; CDR3 DNA: TGTGCCAGCGGCCTCTCATTCAAGGGGCATGGCTACACCTTC
clone size: many; J gene: TRBJ1-4; D gene: TRBD1; V gene: TRBV5-1; CDR3 protein: CASSFTGGTNEKLFF; CDR3 DNA: TGCGCCAGCAGCTTCACAGGGGGTACTAATGAAAAACTGTTTTTT
clone size: few; J gene: TRBJ1-5; D gene: TRBD1; V gene: TRBV20-1; CDR3 protein: CSASTGAQPQHF; CDR3 DNA: TGCAGTGCTAGTACAGGGGCTCAGCCCCAGCATTTT
clone size: many; J gene: TRBJ1-3; D gene: .; V gene: TRBV20-1; CDR3 protein: CSARHENSGNTIYF; CDR3 DNA: TGCAGTGCCAGACACGAAAACTCTGGAAACACCATATATTTT
clone size: .; J gene: TRBJ2-2; D gene: TRBD2; V gene: TRBV18; CDR3 protein: CASSPIPLAGNTGELFF; CDR3 DNA: TGTGCCAGCTCACCAATCCCACTAGCGGGGAACACCGGGGAGCTGTTTTTT
clone size: few; J gene: TRBJ1-1; D gene: TRBD1; V gene: TRBV6-5; CDR3 protein: CASSIRGLGAFF; CDR3 DNA: TGTGCCAGCAGCATCAGGGGGCTTGGGGCTTTCTTT
clone size: few; J gene: TRBJ2-3; D gene: .; V gene: TRBV6-5; CDR3 protein: CASSYQASTDTQYF; CDR3 DNA: TGTGCCAGCAGTTACCAGGCAAGCACAGATACGCAGTATTTT
clone size: many; J gene: TRBJ1-2; D gene: TRBD1; V gene: TRBV6-5; CDR3 protein: CASSLAGGKYGYTF; CDR3 DNA: TGTGCCAGCAGTTTAGCAGGGGGGAAATATGGCTACACCTTC
clone size: many; J gene: TRBJ1-6; D gene: .; V gene: TRBV27; CDR3 protein: CASSLGGYNSPLHF; CDR3 DNA: TGTGCCAGCAGTTTAGGGGGATATAATTCACCCCTCCACTTT
clone size: many; J gene: TRBJ2-3; D gene: TRBD2; V gene: TRBV7-2; CDR3 protein: CASSLAGGSTDTQYF; CDR3 DNA: TGTGCCAGCAGCTTAGCGGGGGGGAGCACAGATACGCAGTATTTT
clone size: few; J gene: TRBJ1-1; D gene: .; V gene: TRBV20-1; CDR3 protein: CSARAPGRDTEAFF; CDR3 DNA: TGCAGTGCTAGAGCCCCTGGAAGGGACACTGAAGCTTTCTTT
clone size: .; J gene: TRBJ2-7; D gene: TRBD1; V gene: TRBV29-1; CDR3 protein: CSVGGGGSYEQYF; CDR3 DNA: TGCAGCGTTGGAGGGGGCGGCTCCTACGAGCAGTACTTC
clone size: many; J gene: TRBJ1-4; D gene: TRBD1; V gene: TRBV7-8; CDR3 protein: CASSLAGQLEKLFF; CDR3 DNA: TGTGCCAGCAGCTTAGCGGGACAGCTGGAAAAACTGTTTTTT
clone size: many; J gene: TRBJ1-5; D gene: .; V gene: TRBV7-2; CDR3 protein: CASSLSDLQPQHF; CDR3 DNA: TGTGCCAGCAGCTTAAGTGACCTGCAGCCCCAGCATTTT
clone size: .; J gene: TRBJ2-4; D gene: .; V gene: TRBV6-5; CDR3 protein: CASSLEWSGGTKNIQYF; CDR3 DNA: TGTGCCAGCAGTTTAGAATGGTCCGGGGGAACCAAAAACATTCAGTACTTC
clone size: many; J gene: TRBJ2-3; D gene: .; V gene: TRBV9; CDR3 protein: CASGKTTPPGDTQYF; CDR3 DNA: TGTGCCAGCGGGAAGACCACTCCGCCTGGGGATACGCAGTATTTT
clone size: .; J gene: TRBJ1-5; D gene: .; V gene: TRBV12-3/TRBV12-4; CDR3 protein: CASSFQFQPQHF; CDR3 DNA: TGTGCCAGCAGTTTTCAATTTCAGCCCCAGCATTTT
clone size: few; J gene: TRBJ2-3; D gene: TRBD1; V gene: TRBV2; CDR3 protein: CASSNTGDSDTQYF; CDR3 DNA: TGTGCCAGCAGTAATACAGGGGATTCAGATACGCAGTATTTT
clone size: many; J gene: TRBJ1-4; D gene: .; V gene: TRBV10-3; CDR3 protein: CAIRASLGEKLFF; CDR3 DNA: TGTGCCATCAGAGCCTCACTGGGTGAAAAACTGTTTTTT
clone size: .; J gene: TRBJ2-7; D gene: .; V gene: TRBV28; CDR3 protein: CASSLSEYEQYF; CDR3 DNA: TGTGCCAGCAGTTTGTCAGAGTACGAGCAGTACTTC
clone size: few; J gene: TRBJ1-1; D gene: .; V gene: TRBV6-1; CDR3 protein: CASRGRGGKAFF; CDR3 DNA: TGTGCCAGCAGAGGTAGGGGGGGAAAAGCTTTCTTT
clone size: many; J gene: TRBJ1-2; D gene: .; V gene: TRBV4-3; CDR3 protein: CASSQWGAHYGYTF; CDR3 DNA: TGCGCCAGCAGCCAATGGGGGGCCCACTATGGCTACACCTTC
clone size: few; J gene: TRBJ2-1; D gene: .; V gene: TRBV5-8; CDR3 protein: CASIMGVSSYNEQFF; CDR3 DNA: TGTGCCAGCATCATGGGTGTTAGCTCCTACAATGAGCAGTTCTTC
clone size: .; J gene: TRBJ2-7; D gene: TRBD1; V gene: TRBV11-2; CDR3 protein: CASSLLGQGHEQYF; CDR3 DNA: TGTGCCAGCAGCTTATTGGGACAGGGGCACGAGCAGTACTTC
clone size: few; J gene: TRBJ1-3; D gene: .; V gene: TRBV5-4; CDR3 protein: CATIDREGNTIYF; CDR3 DNA: TGTGCCACCATTGACAGAGAGGGAAACACCATATATTTT
clone size: many; J gene: TRBJ1-6; D gene: TRBD1; V gene: TRBV12-3/TRBV12-4; CDR3 protein: CASSSGQPNSPLHF; CDR3 DNA: TGTGCCAGCAGTTCGGGACAGCCAAATTCACCCCTCCACTTT
clone size: many; J gene: TRBJ1-3; D gene: .; V gene: TRBV10-3; CDR3 protein: CAITPTLSSGNTIYF; CDR3 DNA: TGTGCCATCACCCCGACATTGAGCTCTGGAAACACCATATATTTT
clone size: .; J gene: TRBJ2-1; D gene: TRBD1; V gene: TRBV27; CDR3 protein: CASSLDRGFGEQFF; CDR3 DNA: TGTGCCAGCAGTTTGGACAGGGGATTCGGTGAGCAGTTCTTC